A single sample gave rise to the 26 T cell receptor beta chains below, sequenced in a study of blood T cell repertoires in COVID-19. Profiling relied on immunoSEQ multiplex PCR, and the TCRdb table lists in-frame clones only, not all of them. The sample contains 250,000 to 350,000 clones, 88% of which appear only once. Specimen: PBMCs or T cells enriched from blood (not recorded which). These receptor sequences come from a woman aged 30 to 39 who had recovered from COVID-19.

The chain uses TRBV5-1 and TRBJ1-6, with 7 bases matching TRBD1. V was clipped by 4 bases and J by 6 bases; unmatched bases: 7. CDR1 is SGHRS and CDR2 is YFSETQ in the germline V gene. The CDR3 is made up of 15 amino acids. CDR3 loop: CASSLIGQVNSPLHF. Written as DNA, the CDR3 is TGCGCCAGCAGCCTTATAGGACAGGTTAATTCACCCCTCCACTTT.

The chain has TRBV7-2 and TRBJ2-5; 7 bases are a match to TRBD2. This CDR3 contains 20 residues. Germline V gene lookup returns CDR1 SGHTA and CDR2 FQGNSA. The V segment lost 0 bases and the J segment 1 base; nucleotides outside the gene matches: 17. For the CDR3, the DNA is TGTGCCAGCAGCTTAGCGCGCAGGATGGCGGGAGAGCTGCGCCAAGAGACCCAGTACTTC. Translation gives CASSLARRMAGELRQETQYF.

This chain connects TRBV29-1 to TRBJ1-1; a possible D gene is TRBD1 (6 bases). CDR1 and CDR2 (germline): SQVTM, ANQGSEA. V gave up 5 bases and J gave up 3 bases, with 10 bases separating them. This CDR3 contains 12 residues. The CDR3 DNA sequence: TGCAGCGTTATTCAGGGGTACACTGAAGCTTTCTTT. This sequence encodes CSVIQGYTEAFF.

This clone came up once. The chain links TRBV11-2 to TRBJ1-2; D is undetermined. V was trimmed by 6 bases and J by 0 bases, leaving 14 bases between them. CDR3 length: 15 residues. Germline CDR1 is SGHAT and CDR2 is FQNNGV. CDR3 in DNA: TGTGCCAGCAGAGCGGTCGGGTTGACTAACTATGGCTACACCTTC. Translation: CASRAVGLTNYGYTF.

The chain couples TRBV28 to TRBJ1-5, with 9 bases aligning to TRBD1. CDR3 length: 14 residues. J lost 6 bases, V lost 6 bases, and 6 bases had no gene match. Germline V CDR1 and CDR2: MDHEN, SYDVKM. CDR3 loop: CASRPTGGFQPQHF. The CDR3 coding sequence is TGTGCCAGCAGGCCGACAGGGGGTTTTCAGCCCCAGCATTTT.

The rearrangement uses TRBV5-4 and TRBJ2-5; no definite D call. This CDR3 spans 18 amino acids. The germline gives CDR1 SGHNT, CDR2 YYREEE (reference sequence). Trimming cost V 2 bases and J 4 bases, with 24 bases left between them. CDR3 sequence (DNA): TGTGCCAGCAGCTTTGCTTCACGTTCCGCCCACCCGAGAGAGACCCAGTACTTC. Translation: CASSFASRSAHPRETQYF.

This clone was counted ten times or more. The chain links TRBV19 to TRBJ2-6, with TRBD1 matching 7 bases. V shed 5 bases and J 15 bases; nucleotides not matched to a gene: 10. This CDR3 spans 13 amino acids. From germline, CDR1 is LNHDA and CDR2 SQIVND (reference sequence). The CDR3 protein is CASSHPSTGSLTF. The CDR3 nucleotides are TGTGCCAGTAGTCACCCCTCGACAGGGAGCCTGACTTTC.

The chain carries TRBV2 and TRBJ1-6; no firm D call. V shed 6 bases and J shed 0 bases, with 12 bases lying between them. The CDR3 runs 16 residues. Germline V gene lookup returns CDR1 SNHLY and CDR2 FYNNEI. CDR3 sequence: CASRYGETSYNSPLHF. CDR3 coding DNA: TGTGCCAGCAGGTACGGGGAGACCTCCTATAATTCACCCCTCCACTTT.

This chain joins TRBV5-4 and TRBJ1-1, with D possibly matching TRBD1 (6 bases). V was shortened by 1 base and J by 5 bases, with 12 bases between the two germline ends. The CDR3 sequence is 14 residues long. CDR1 is SGHNT, CDR2 YYREEE, per germline (reference sequence). The CDR3: CASSLPGVGTEAFF. CDR3 in DNA: TGTGCCAGCAGCTTGCCAGGGGTGGGGACTGAAGCTTTCTTT. Supplemented by reference TRBV5-4 and TRBJ1-1, the full variable domain reads ETGVTQSPTHLIKTRGQQVTLRCSSQSGHNTVSWYQQALGQGPQFIFQYYREEENGRGNFPPRFSGLQFPNYSSELNVNALELDDSALYLCASSLPGVGTEAFFGQGTRLTVV.

The CDR3 is CASSLLGRNTEAFF. The CDR3 region has the DNA TGTGCCAGCAGCTTGTTGGGGAGGAACACTGAAGCTTTCTTT. The rearrangement links TRBV11-2 to TRBJ1-1, with D unclear. Germline V gene data show CDR1 as SGHAT and CDR2 as FQNNGV. The CDR3 length is 14 residues. With 3 bases removed from V and 1 base from J, the gap between germline ends came to 9 bases.

V and J are TRBV2 and TRBJ1-4, with D possibly TRBD1 on 6 matching bases. CDR3 length equals 15 residues. Germline CDR1 reads SNHLY; CDR2 reads FYNNEI. V lost 3 bases, J lost 8 bases, and 16 bases lay in between. The DNA for the CDR3 is TGTGCCAGCAGTGAGCAGGGGCCGGGAAGCGAAAAACTGTTTTTT. Translation gives CASSEQGPGSEKLFF.

The V and J genes are TRBV6-1 and TRBJ1-1, with D tentatively TRBD1 (5 bases). CDR1 is MNHNS, CDR2 SASEGT, per germline. V dropped 2 bases and J dropped 5 bases, with 18 bases sitting between them. This CDR3 spans 16 amino acids. The CDR3 loop is CASSEKGMAGRTEAFF. CDR3 bases: TGTGCCAGCAGTGAAAAGGGGATGGCAGGGAGGACTGAAGCTTTCTTT.

The chain is built from TRBV15 and TRBJ1-1; perhaps TRBD1 as D (6 bases). Germline V gene sequence: CDR1 LNHNV, CDR2 YYDKDF (reference sequence). There are 15 residues in the CDR3. V dropped 4 bases and J dropped 4 bases, with 16 bases sitting between them. CDR3 bases: TGTGCCACCAGCAAAATTACCGGGGGGGCCACTGAAGCTTTCTTT. This gives the protein CATSKITGGATEAFF.

This rearrangement joins TRBV7-3 to TRBJ2-2; 7 positions agree with TRBD1. The CDR3 contains 14 residues. The trim removed 7 bases at V and 1 base at J, leaving 3 bases unmatched. Germline lookup yields CDR1 SGHTA and CDR2 FQGTGA. The CDR3 DNA is TGTGCCAGCAACAGGGGCGGGAACACCGGGGAGCTGTTTTTT. Translated: CASNRGGNTGELFF.

The rearrangement links TRBV3-1 (or the pseudogene TRBV3-2) to TRBJ1-1; 10 nucleotides line up with TRBD1. After removal of 0 bases from V and 8 bases from J, the junction contained 15 bases not matched to a gene. This CDR3 contains 18 residues. Germline values: CDR1 LGHDT, CDR2 YNNKEL (reference sequence). CDR3 protein: CASSQDGQGVFTLREAFF. The CDR3 nucleotides are TGTGCCAGCAGCCAAGATGGACAGGGGGTTTTTACGTTAAGGGAAGCTTTCTTT.

V gene TRBV6-7 combines with J gene TRBJ1-2, with D hard to call. TRBV6-7 is reported as an ORF; its role is uncertain. The CDR3 consists of 12 residues. Trimming removed 5 bases at V and 2 bases at J, with 6 bases between. The CDR3 nucleotides read TGTGCCAGCAGTCACTTAAACTATGGCTACACCTTC. Its protein product is CASSHLNYGYTF.

This chain links TRBV2 with TRBJ1-6; D is possibly TRBD1 (6 bases). V lost 3 bases to trimming and J lost 10 bases, with 13 bases between them. The CDR3 has 14 amino acids. The germline CDR1 and CDR2 sequences are SNHLY and FYNNEI. This CDR3 reads CASSEIVQGSPLHF. The CDR3 DNA is TGTGCCAGCAGTGAGATTGTACAGGGATCACCCCTCCACTTT. Combining the CDR3 with reference TRBV2 and TRBJ1-6 gives the whole variable domain EPEVTQTPSHQVTQMGQEVILRCVPISNHLYFYWYRQILGQKVEFLVSFYNNEISEKSEIFDDQFSVERPDGSNFTLKIRSTKLEDSAMYFCASSEIVQGSPLHFGNGTRLTVT.

The gene calls are TRBV30 and TRBJ1-2; TRBD1 is a possible D gene (6 bases). Germline V gene sequence: CDR1 GTSNPN, CDR2 SVGIG (reference sequence). The CDR3 has 13 amino acids. Trimming took off 2 bases at V and 2 bases at J, with 9 bases between the two ends. CDR3 residues: CAWSPDRNYGYTF. CDR3 coding DNA: TGTGCCTGGAGTCCTGACAGGAACTATGGCTACACCTTC.

The chain employs TRBV4-1 and TRBJ1-1; D is unresolved. This CDR3 has 14 amino acids. V was clipped by 3 bases and J by 4 bases, with 12 bases between them. Germline V CDR1 and CDR2: MGHRA, YSYEKL. The CDR3 is CASSHLPGSTEAFF. The CDR3 region has the DNA TGCGCCAGCAGCCACCTACCAGGAAGCACTGAAGCTTTCTTT.

The genes are TRBV10-3 and TRBJ2-3; 7 nucleotides align to TRBD1. CDR1 ENHRY and CDR2 SYGVKD come from the germline V gene. Trimming cost V 7 bases and J 2 bases; bases outside gene matches: 6. This CDR3 has 14 residues. This CDR3 is CAINPDRTTDTQYF. As DNA, the CDR3 is TGTGCCATCAATCCGGACAGGACCACAGATACGCAGTATTTT.

This chain connects TRBV29-1 to TRBJ2-5, with D maybe TRBD2 (6 bases). The CDR3 spans 10 residues. Germline loops: CDR1 SQVTM, CDR2 ANQGSEA. Trimming removed 5 bases from V and 5 bases from J, with 6 bases in between. The CDR3 coding sequence is TGCAGCGTTCGGGGGGAGACCCAGTACTTC. Residues: CSVRGETQYF.

The V and J genes are TRBV7-2 and TRBJ2-1, with 8 bases identical to TRBD2. The V segment lost 6 bases and the J segment 8 bases; nucleotides outside the gene matches: 15. The germline gives CDR1 SGHTA, CDR2 FQGNSA. The CDR3 contains 16 residues. The CDR3 here is CASRTSGASGLHEQFF. The DNA for the CDR3 is TGTGCCAGCAGAACTTCAGGGGCTAGCGGGCTTCATGAGCAGTTCTTC.

This chain joins TRBV28 and TRBJ1-6; D might be TRBD1 (5 bases). CDR3 length equals 14 residues. Germline V gene data show CDR1 as MDHEN and CDR2 as SYDVKM. V lost 2 bases and J lost 5, with 7 bases in between. The CDR3 nucleotides read TGTGCCAGCAGTTTAGTCAGGGATAATTCACCCCTCCACTTT. Its protein is CASSLVRDNSPLHF.

The chain combines TRBV5-1 with TRBJ2-1, with D tentatively TRBD2 (5 bases). Germline V gene data show CDR1 as SGHRS and CDR2 as YFSETQ. V lost 4 bases and J 1 base, leaving 15 bases between the germline ends. The CDR3 runs to 16 residues. CDR3 nucleotides: TGCGCCAGCAGCCGTTATCCGGGATCTTCCTACAATGAGCAGTTCTTC. Encoded protein: CASSRYPGSSYNEQFF.

The chain is built from TRBV4-1 and TRBJ1-6; perhaps TRBD1 as D (5 bases). Germline CDR1 is MGHRA and CDR2 is YSYEKL. This CDR3 has 14 residues. V lost 0 bases and J lost 12, with 12 bases in between. This CDR3 reads CASSQDGRARPLHF. CDR3 nucleotide sequence: TGCGCCAGCAGCCAAGATGGCAGGGCGAGACCCCTCCACTTT.

As regards this clone: A junction end diverges from the germline sequence, so it may reflect a read error. The chain recombines TRBV10-3 with TRBJ2-7, with TRBD2 identical over 8 bases. The V gene's germline CDR1 is ENHRY and CDR2 SYGVKD. The CDR3 length is 18 residues. The CDR3 DNA reads as TGTGCCATCAGTGATCTGGGAGCGGGGGTCGGAAACTCCTACGAGCAGTACTTT. Translating gives CAISDLGAGVGNSYEQYF.